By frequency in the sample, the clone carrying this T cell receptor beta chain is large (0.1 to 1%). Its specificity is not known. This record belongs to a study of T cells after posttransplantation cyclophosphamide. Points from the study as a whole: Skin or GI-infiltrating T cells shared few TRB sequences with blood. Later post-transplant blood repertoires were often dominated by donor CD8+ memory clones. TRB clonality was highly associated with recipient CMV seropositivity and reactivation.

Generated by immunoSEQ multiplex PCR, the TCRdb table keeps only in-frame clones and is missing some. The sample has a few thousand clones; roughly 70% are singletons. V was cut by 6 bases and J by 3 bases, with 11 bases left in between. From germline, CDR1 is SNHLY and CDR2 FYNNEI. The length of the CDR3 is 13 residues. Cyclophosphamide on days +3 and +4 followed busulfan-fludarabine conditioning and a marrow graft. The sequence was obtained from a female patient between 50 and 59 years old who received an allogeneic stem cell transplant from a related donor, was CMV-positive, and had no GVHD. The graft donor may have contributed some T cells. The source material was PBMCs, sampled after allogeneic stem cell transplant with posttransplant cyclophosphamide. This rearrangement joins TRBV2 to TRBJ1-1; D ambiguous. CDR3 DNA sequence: TGTGCCAGCAGCCCCGTGAGGGACACTGAAGCTTTCTTT. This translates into CASSPVRDTEAFF.